This entry features one TCR beta chain sequence. No antigen is known for it. Other DNA sequences of this sample code for an identical CDR3. The germline V gene has CDR1 SGHRS and CDR2 YFSETQ. Trimming stripped 2 bases from V and 4 bases from J, with 3 bases between. This CDR3 spans 11 amino acids. Here immunoSEQ multiplex PCR was the method, and the copy in TCRdb shows in-frame clones only, minus some. The sample contains about a million clones, around 76% of which appear only once. These data originate in a study of shared clonotypes between healthy human individuals. Study-wide results and caveats: Generation probabilities were higher for clonotypes shared across all four sorted-subset donors than for unshared ones. Naive CD4 clonotypes overlapped across a handful of donors at approximately 5.3%.

Those who donated were healthy HIV-negative adults, with no recent acute infections or vaccinations reported. It was into CD45RA+ naive and CD45RA-negative memory subsets that the CD4+ cells were split. This chain uses TRBV5-1 with TRBJ1-1, with D uncertain. Sequenced material: memory CD4+ T cells sorted from blood. Stated subset: CD45RA-negative fraction. The TCR sequence derives from a man between 18 and 35 years old in good health. The CDR3 nucleotides are TGCGCCAGCAGCTTAGGCACTGAAGCTTTCTTT. Translating it yields CASSLGTEAFF.